This is a list of T cell receptor beta chains from one sample in a study of blood T cell repertoires in COVID-19. Here immunoSEQ multiplex PCR was the method, and the copy in TCRdb shows in-frame clones only, minus some. This sample yields about 250,000 clones, of which roughly four fifths are seen a single time; around 3.5% belongs to the top ten. Sequencing was carried out using PBMCs or T cells enriched from blood (not recorded which). Every receptor here comes from a man aged 50-60 years who had recovered from COVID-19. Each CDR3 is given with its conserved first and last residue. The order of the fields is D gene, CDR3 length, clone size, V gene, J gene, CDR3 DNA, CDR3 protein. A D gene is named only where the DNA matches it firmly. Clone sizes are given selectively: once, few, many, or a class where the clone is expanded.

TRBD2	15	NA	TRBV6-5	TRBJ2-7	TGTGCCAGCACCCCGGGACTAGCGGGAGGGTACGAGCAGTACTTC	CASTPGLAGGYEQYF
NA	15	NA	TRBV30	TRBJ2-3	TGTGCCTGGGCCCATATTAGCGGTGGTTCAGATACGCAGTATTTT	CAWAHISGGSDTQYF
NA	13	NA	TRBV6-5	TRBJ2-5	TGTGCCAGCAGTAAACGGGTACAAGAGACCCAGTACTTC	CASSKRVQETQYF
TRBD2	15	NA	TRBV19	TRBJ2-2	TGTGCCAGTGCAAAACCCGCGGGAGTACCCGGGGAGCTGTTTTTT	CASAKPAGVPGELFF
TRBD2	14	NA	TRBV24-1	TRBJ2-1	TGTGCCACTGGGCGGGGGGGGCAAAACAATGAGCAGTTCTTC	CATGRGGQNNEQFF
TRBD1	15	NA	TRBV24-1	TRBJ1-6	TGTGCCACCAGTGATCCGGGGACAGAAAATTCACCCCTCCACTTT	CATSDPGTENSPLHF
NA	15	NA	TRBV18	TRBJ1-5	TGTGCCAGCTCACCACCGGGCCTTAGCAATCAGCCCCAGCATTTT	CASSPPGLSNQPQHF
NA	15	once	TRBV27	TRBJ1-5	TGTGCCAGCAGTCTTAGTCAGGTTAGCAATCAGCCCCAGCATTTT	CASSLSQVSNQPQHF
TRBD1	16	NA	TRBV3-1/TRBV3-2	TRBJ2-7	TGTGCCAGCAGCCACATAAATACAGGGGGCACCTACGAGCAGTACTTC	CASSHINTGGTYEQYF
NA	15	NA	TRBV9	TRBJ2-1	TGTGCCAGCAGCGTAGATCTAGCTGCGGGTAATGAGCAGTTCTTC	CASSVDLAAGNEQFF
TRBD1	16	NA	TRBV5-1	TRBJ1-3	TGCGCCAGCAGCTTGGGGGGACAGGGGGCTGGAAACACCATATATTTT	CASSLGGQGAGNTIYF
NA	12	NA	TRBV7-2	TRBJ2-5	TGTGCCAGCAGCCGGGGTGTGGAGACCCAGTACTTC	CASSRGVETQYF
NA	13	NA	TRBV6-2/TRBV6-3	TRBJ1-1	TGTGCCAGCAGTCGAACCGACAGGAGTCGAGCTTTCTTT	CASSRTDRSRAFF
NA	16	NA	TRBV5-5	TRBJ2-2	TGTGCCAGCAGCTTGGAGCACGGTATCAACACCGGGGAGCTGTTTTTT	CASSLEHGINTGELFF
NA	16	NA	TRBV5-5	TRBJ2-3	TGTGCCAGCAGCTTGGCCAGGGGGACTAGCACAGATACGCAGTATTTT	CASSLARGTSTDTQYF
NA	16	NA	TRBV5-6	TRBJ2-3	TGTGCCAGCAGCTGGAGGTCGGGGGGCCTCACAGATACGCAGTATTTT	CASSWRSGGLTDTQYF
TRBD2	17	NA	TRBV4-3	TRBJ2-5	TGCGCCAGCAGCCAAGATGGAGCGGGAGTCCTTGGGGAGACCCAGTACTTC	CASSQDGAGVLGETQYF
TRBD1	15	NA	TRBV6-5	TRBJ1-1	TGTGCCAGTTTTCCCGGGACAGGGATGAACACTGAAGCTTTCTTT	CASFPGTGMNTEAFF
NA	13	NA	TRBV7-9	TRBJ1-1	TGTGCCAGCCCCGGCACGGGTAACACTGAAGCTTTCTTT	CASPGTGNTEAFF
NA	16	NA	TRBV9	TRBJ1-4	TGTGCCAGCAGCGTAGGAATCCTGGAAGGAGGTGAAAAACTGTTTTTT	CASSVGILEGGEKLFF
TRBD2	15	NA	TRBV19	TRBJ2-3	TGTGCCAGTAGTGTTAGCGGGGGGGCCACAGATACGCAGTATTTT	CASSVSGGATDTQYF
NA	14	NA	TRBV7-6	TRBJ1-1	TGTGCCAGCAGCTTAGCGACAATGAACACTGAAGCTTTCTTT	CASSLATMNTEAFF
TRBD2	15	NA	TRBV7-8	TRBJ2-1	TGTGCCAGCAGCAATGAGGCTAGCGGGCACAATGAGCAGTTCTTC	CASSNEASGHNEQFF
TRBD2	19	NA	TRBV7-2	TRBJ2-1	TGTGCCAGCAGCCCACGGGGACTAGCGGGATCATCCTCCTACAATGAGCAGTTCTTC	CASSPRGLAGSSSYNEQFF
TRBD1	16	NA	TRBV4-3	TRBJ2-5	TGCGCCAGCAGCCAAGGGGGACAGGGAAGGGGAGAGACCCAGTACTTC	CASSQGGQGRGETQYF
NA	18	NA	TRBV23-1	TRBJ1-6	TGCGCCAGCAGTCTATGGCCAAGCCCTAGCTCCTATAATTCACCCCTCCACTTT	CASSLWPSPSSYNSPLHF
TRBD2	16	NA	TRBV28	TRBJ2-3	TGTGCCAGCAGTTTCGGAGGCGGGAGACGAACAGATACGCAGTATTTT	CASSFGGGRRTDTQYF
TRBD2	14	NA	TRBV2	TRBJ2-1	TGTGCCAGCAGAGCACGGGCGGGGGACAATGAGCAGTTCTTC	CASRARAGDNEQFF
TRBD2	16	NA	TRBV5-1	TRBJ2-1	TGCGCCAGCAGCTTCACTGGACTAGCGGGAAGCAATGAGCAGTTCTTC	CASSFTGLAGSNEQFF
NA	16	NA	TRBV3-1/TRBV3-2	TRBJ2-7	TGTGCCAGCAGCCTACAGGGCGGGGGCAGTCGGGCCGAGCAGTACTTC	CASSLQGGGSRAEQYF
NA	15	few	TRBV5-1	TRBJ1-6	TGCGCCAGCAGCTTGGCAGGGACGGGGGGTTCACCCCTCCACTTT	CASSLAGTGGSPLHF
TRBD1	15	NA	TRBV18	TRBJ2-5	TGTGCCAGCTCACCACTGACAGGGGTCGGAGAGACCCAGTACTTC	CASSPLTGVGETQYF
NA	16	NA	TRBV9	TRBJ2-3	TGTGCCAGCAGCGTAGGGATAGCGGCCTCCACAGATACGCAGTATTTT	CASSVGIAASTDTQYF
TRBD1	12	NA	TRBV29-1	TRBJ1-1	TGCAGCGTTGAAGCCCAGGGGGTAGAAGCTTTCTTT	CSVEAQGVEAFF
NA	14	NA	TRBV28	TRBJ1-6	TGTGCCAGCAGTGGGGCGGGAAGGGATTCACCCCTCCACTTT	CASSGAGRDSPLHF
NA	15	NA	TRBV6-5	TRBJ2-7	TGTGCCAGCAGTTACTCGATACGGGGAGCCTACGAGCAGTACTTC	CASSYSIRGAYEQYF
NA	12	NA	TRBV7-9	TRBJ2-7	TGTGCCAGCAGCTTAGTAACTCACGAGCAGTACTTC	CASSLVTHEQYF
NA	15	few	TRBV4-1	TRBJ2-5	TGCGCCAGCAGCCAAGTTGGTGGCTTCGGGGAGACCCAGTACTTC	CASSQVGGFGETQYF
NA	14	NA	TRBV3-1/TRBV3-2	TRBJ2-7	TGTGCCAGCAGCCAAGAGTTTAGTTCCTACGAGCAGTACTTC	CASSQEFSSYEQYF
TRBD1	19	NA	TRBV27	TRBJ1-5	TGTGCCAGCAGAGCCGGTTGGGACAGGGGCCTAAACCGAAATCAGCCCCAGCATTTT	CASRAGWDRGLNRNQPQHF
TRBD1	15	few	TRBV4-3	TRBJ2-7	TGCGCCAGCAGCTCGGGAAGAGGGGGCTGGTACGAGCAGTACTTC	CASSSGRGGWYEQYF
TRBD2	16	NA	TRBV19	TRBJ2-5	TGTGCCAGTAGTTCCACGGGGGGGACCATCCAAGAGACCCAGTACTTC	CASSSTGGTIQETQYF
TRBD1	13	NA	TRBV30	TRBJ2-5	TGTGCCTGGAGTATAGGACAGGGGGAGACCCAGTACTTC	CAWSIGQGETQYF
TRBD1	18	NA	TRBV9	TRBJ2-2	TGTGCCAGCAGCGCCCGACCTGGACAGGGAAAGCACACCGGGGAGCTGTTTTTT	CASSARPGQGKHTGELFF
NA	12	NA	TRBV10-2	TRBJ2-7	TGCGCCAGCAGTGCGGGGAGGAGCGAGCAGTACTTC	CASSAGRSEQYF
TRBD2	13	few	TRBV12-3/TRBV12-4	TRBJ2-7	TGTGCCAGCAGTTTTGCCGGGAGGGGTGAGCAGTACTTC	CASSFAGRGEQYF
TRBD2	14	NA	TRBV29-1	TRBJ2-7	TGCAGCGTTGTAGGGACTAGCGGAACCTACGAGCAGTACTTC	CSVVGTSGTYEQYF
NA	15	NA	TRBV7-9	TRBJ2-6	TGTGCCAGCAGCTTACTACGCAATGGGGCCAACGTCCTGACTTTC	CASSLLRNGANVLTF